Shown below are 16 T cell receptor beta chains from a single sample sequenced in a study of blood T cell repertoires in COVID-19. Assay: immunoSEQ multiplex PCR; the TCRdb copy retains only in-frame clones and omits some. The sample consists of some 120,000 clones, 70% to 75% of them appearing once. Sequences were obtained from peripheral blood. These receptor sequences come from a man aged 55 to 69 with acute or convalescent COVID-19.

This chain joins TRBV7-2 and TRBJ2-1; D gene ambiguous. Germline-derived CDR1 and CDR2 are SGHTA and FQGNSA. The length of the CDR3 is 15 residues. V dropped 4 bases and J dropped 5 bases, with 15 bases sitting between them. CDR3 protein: CASSSASWSDNEQFF. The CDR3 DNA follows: TGTGCCAGCAGCTCGGCGAGTTGGAGTGACAATGAGCAGTTCTTC.

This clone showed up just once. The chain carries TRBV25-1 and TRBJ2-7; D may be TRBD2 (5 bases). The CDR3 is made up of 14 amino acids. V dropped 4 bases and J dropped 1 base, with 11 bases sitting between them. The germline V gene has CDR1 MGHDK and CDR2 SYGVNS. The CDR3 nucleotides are TGTGCCAGCAGTGCGACTACGATTTCCTACGAGCAGTACTTC. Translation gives CASSATTISYEQYF.

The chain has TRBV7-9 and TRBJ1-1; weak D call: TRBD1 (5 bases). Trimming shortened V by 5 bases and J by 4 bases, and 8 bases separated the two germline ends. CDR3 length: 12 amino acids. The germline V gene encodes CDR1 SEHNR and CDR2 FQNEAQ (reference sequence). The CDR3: CASSPGPTEAFF. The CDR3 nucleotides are TGTGCCAGCAGCCCAGGGCCCACTGAAGCTTTCTTT.

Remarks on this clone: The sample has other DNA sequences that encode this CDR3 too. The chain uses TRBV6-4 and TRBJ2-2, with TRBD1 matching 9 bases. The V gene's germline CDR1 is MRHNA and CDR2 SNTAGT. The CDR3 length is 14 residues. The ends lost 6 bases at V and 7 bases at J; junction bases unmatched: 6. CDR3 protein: CASRPRQGVGELFF. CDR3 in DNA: TGTGCCAGCAGGCCCCGACAGGGGGTCGGGGAGCTGTTTTTT.

CDR3 coding DNA: TGTGCCATCAGTGAGTTTGACAGGGTCGGGACTGAAGCTTTCTTT. Translated: CAISEFDRVGTEAFF. The chain carries TRBV10-3 and TRBJ1-1; 7 bases agree with TRBD1. This CDR3 spans 15 amino acids. CDR1 and CDR2 from the germline V gene are ENHRY and SYGVKD. V lost 1 base to trimming and J lost 5 bases; unmatched junction nucleotides: 7.

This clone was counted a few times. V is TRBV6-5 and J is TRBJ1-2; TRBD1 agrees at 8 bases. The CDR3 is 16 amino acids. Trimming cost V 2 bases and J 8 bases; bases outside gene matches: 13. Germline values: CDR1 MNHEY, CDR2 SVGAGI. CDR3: CASSYLSADRAGGYTF. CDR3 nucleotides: TGTGCCAGCAGTTACCTGTCCGCGGACAGGGCCGGGGGCTACACCTTC.

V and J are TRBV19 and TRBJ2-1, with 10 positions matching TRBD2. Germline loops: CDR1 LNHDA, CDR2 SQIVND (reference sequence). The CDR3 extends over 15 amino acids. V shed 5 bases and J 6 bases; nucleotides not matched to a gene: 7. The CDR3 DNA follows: TGTGCCAGTAGTTTAGCGGGGGGCCTATCCAATGAGCAGTTCTTC. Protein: CASSLAGGLSNEQFF.

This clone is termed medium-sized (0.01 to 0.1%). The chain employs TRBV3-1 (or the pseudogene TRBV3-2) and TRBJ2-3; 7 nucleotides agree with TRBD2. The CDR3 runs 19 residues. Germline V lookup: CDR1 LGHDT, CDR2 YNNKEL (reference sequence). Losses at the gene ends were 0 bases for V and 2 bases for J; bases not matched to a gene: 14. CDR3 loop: CASSQDSGGLVETTDTQYF. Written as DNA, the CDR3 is TGTGCCAGCAGCCAAGATAGTGGTGGACTAGTCGAGACCACAGATACGCAGTATTTT.

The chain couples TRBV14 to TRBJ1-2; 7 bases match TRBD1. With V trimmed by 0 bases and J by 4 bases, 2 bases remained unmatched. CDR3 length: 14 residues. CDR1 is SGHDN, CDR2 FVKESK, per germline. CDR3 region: CASSQEYRGYGYTF. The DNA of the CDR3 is TGTGCCAGCAGCCAAGAGTACAGGGGCTATGGCTACACCTTC. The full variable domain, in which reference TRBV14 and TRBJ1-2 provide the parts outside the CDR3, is EAGVTQFPSHSVIEKGQTVTLRCDPISGHDNLYWYRRVMGKEIKFLLHFVKESKQDESGMPNNRFLAERTGGTYSTLKVQPAELEDSGVYFCASSQEYRGYGYTFGSGTRLTVV.

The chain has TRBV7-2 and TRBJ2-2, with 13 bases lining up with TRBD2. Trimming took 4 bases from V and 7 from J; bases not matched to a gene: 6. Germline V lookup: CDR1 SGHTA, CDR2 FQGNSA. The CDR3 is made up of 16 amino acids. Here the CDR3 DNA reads TGTGCCAGCAGCTCGTGGACTAGCGGGAGTATCGGGGAGCTGTTTTTT. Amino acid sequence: CASSSWTSGSIGELFF.

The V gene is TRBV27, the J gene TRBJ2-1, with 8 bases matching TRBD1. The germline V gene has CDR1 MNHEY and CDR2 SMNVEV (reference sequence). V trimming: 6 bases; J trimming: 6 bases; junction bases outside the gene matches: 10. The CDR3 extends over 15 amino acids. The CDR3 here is CASSIRGLISNEQFF. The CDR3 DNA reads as TGTGCCAGCAGCATCAGGGGGCTGATAAGCAATGAGCAGTTCTTC.

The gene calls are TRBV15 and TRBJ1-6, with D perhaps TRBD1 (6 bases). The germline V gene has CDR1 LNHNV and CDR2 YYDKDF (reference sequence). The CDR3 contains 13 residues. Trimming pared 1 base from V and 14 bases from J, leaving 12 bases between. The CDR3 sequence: CATSRGGGASLHF. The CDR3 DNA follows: TGTGCCACCAGCAGAGGCGGGGGGGCGTCCCTCCACTTT.

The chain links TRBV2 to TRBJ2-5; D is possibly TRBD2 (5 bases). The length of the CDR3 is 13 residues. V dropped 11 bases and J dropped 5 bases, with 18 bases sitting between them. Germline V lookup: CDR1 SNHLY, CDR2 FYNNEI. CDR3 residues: CAEKGEGWETQYF. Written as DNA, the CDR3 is TGTGCCGAGAAAGGAGAGGGTTGGGAGACCCAGTACTTC. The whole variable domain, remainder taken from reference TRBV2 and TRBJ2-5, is EPEVTQTPSHQVTQMGQEVILRCVPISNHLYFYWYRQILGQKVEFLVSFYNNEISEKSEIFDDQFSVERPDGSNFTLKIRSTKLEDSAMYFCAEKGEGWETQYFGPGTRLLVL.

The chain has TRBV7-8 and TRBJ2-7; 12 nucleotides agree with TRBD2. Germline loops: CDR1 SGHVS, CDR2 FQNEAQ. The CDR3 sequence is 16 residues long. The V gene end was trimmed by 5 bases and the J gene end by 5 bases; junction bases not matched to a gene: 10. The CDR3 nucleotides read TGTGCCAGCAGCCCCCCCGGACTAGCGGGATATCACGAGCAGTACTTC. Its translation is CASSPPGLAGYHEQYF.

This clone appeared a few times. CDR3 in amino acids: CASKGALNTEAFF. The CDR3 DNA is TGCGCCAGCAAGGGGGCTCTGAACACTGAAGCTTTCTTT. This chain links TRBV10-2 with TRBJ1-1; 7 positions agree with TRBD1. The germline V gene has CDR1 WSHSY and CDR2 SAAADI. Trimming took 7 bases from V and 0 from J; bases not matched to a gene: 2. This CDR3 contains 13 residues.

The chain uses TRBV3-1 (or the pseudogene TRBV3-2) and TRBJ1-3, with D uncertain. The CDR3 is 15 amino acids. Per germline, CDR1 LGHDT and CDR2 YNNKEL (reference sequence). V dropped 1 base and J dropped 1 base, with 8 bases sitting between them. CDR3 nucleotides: TGTGCCAGCAGCCAAGGGCTCGCTTCTGGAAACACCATATATTTT. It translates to CASSQGLASGNTIYF.